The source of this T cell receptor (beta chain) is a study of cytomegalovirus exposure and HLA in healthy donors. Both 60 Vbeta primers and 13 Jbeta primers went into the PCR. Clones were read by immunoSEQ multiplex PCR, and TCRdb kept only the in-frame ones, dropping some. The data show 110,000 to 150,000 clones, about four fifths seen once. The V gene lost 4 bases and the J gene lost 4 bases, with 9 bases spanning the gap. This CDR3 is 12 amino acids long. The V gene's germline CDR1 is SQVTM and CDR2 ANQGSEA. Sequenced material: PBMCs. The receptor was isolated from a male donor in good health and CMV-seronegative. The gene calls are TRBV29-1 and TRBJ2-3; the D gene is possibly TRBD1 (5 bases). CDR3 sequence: CSVVRGPDTQYF. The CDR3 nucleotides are TGCAGCGTTGTTAGGGGCCCAGATACGCAGTATTTT.